Following are 26 T cell receptor beta chains from one sample sequenced in a study of blood T cell repertoires in COVID-19. Generated by immunoSEQ multiplex PCR, the TCRdb table keeps only in-frame clones and is missing some. The data show about 350,000 clones, about 88% seen once. The specimen was PBMCs or T cells enriched from blood (not recorded which). The receptors shown here come from a woman in her twenties or thirties who had recovered from COVID-19.

This clone was observed a handful of times. The J gene is TRBJ2-3, the V gene TRBV7-9; D is possibly TRBD2 (5 bases). Germline loops: CDR1 SEHNR, CDR2 FQNEAQ (reference sequence). V gave up 5 bases and J gave up 1 base, with 16 bases separating them. The CDR3 has 16 amino acids. The chain's CDR3 is CASSSLFSVGTDTQYF. CDR3 in DNA: TGTGCCAGCAGCAGCCTCTTTAGCGTTGGCACAGATACGCAGTATTTT.

The chain uses TRBV7-9 and TRBJ1-2, with no clear D. The CDR3 covers 14 residues. V was shortened by 2 bases and J by 7 bases, with 14 bases between the two germline ends. CDR1 SEHNR and CDR2 FQNEAQ come from the germline V gene (reference sequence). The CDR3 DNA follows: TGTGCCAGCAGCTTATTAGAGGTGTTGGTTGGCTACACCTTC. Encoded protein: CASSLLEVLVGYTF. The full variable domain, with the rest looked up from reference TRBV7-9 and TRBJ1-2, is DTGVSQNPRHKITKRGQNVTFRCDPISEHNRLYWYRQTLGQGPEFLTYFQNEAQLEKSRLLSDRFSAERPKGSFSTLEIQRTEQGDSAMYLCASSLLEVLVGYTFGSGTRLTVV.

The CDR3 reads CASSLSGQETQYF. The CDR3 DNA sequence: TGTGCCAGCAGCTTAAGCGGTCAGGAGACCCAGTACTTC. V and J are TRBV7-3 and TRBJ2-5; D gene uncertain. The CDR3 is 13 residues long. CDR1 is SGHTA, CDR2 FQGTGA, per germline. V was trimmed by 1 base and J by 5 bases, leaving 8 bases between them.

The J gene is TRBJ2-2, the V gene TRBV5-1; the D gene is possibly TRBD1 (5 bases). Trimming removed 0 bases from V and 4 bases from J, with 7 bases in between. Germline CDR1 SGHRS, CDR2 YFSETQ. The CDR3 runs to 14 residues. CDR3 protein: CASSLDRSTGELFF. As DNA, the CDR3 is TGCGCCAGCAGCTTGGACAGGAGCACCGGGGAGCTGTTTTTT.

This clone was counted once. The rearrangement uses TRBV6-5 and TRBJ2-1; the D is unclear. Per germline, CDR1 MNHEY and CDR2 SVGAGI. The V end lost 5 bases, the J end lost 8 bases, and 10 bases lay between the germline ends. CDR3 length: 12 amino acids. CDR3 nucleotides: TGTGCCAGCAGTCCCTTTAAGCATGAGCAGTTCTTC. This encodes CASSPFKHEQFF.

CDR3 in amino acids: CASSQGQGLEHTF. The CDR3 nucleotides are TGTGCCAGCAGCCAGGGACAGGGTTTGGAGCACACCTTC. The chain couples TRBV28 to TRBJ1-2; 9 bases line up with TRBD1. The CDR3 spans 13 residues. V shed 6 bases, J shed 12 bases, and the junction held 11 bases outside the gene matches. CDR1 is MDHEN, CDR2 SYDVKM, per germline.

The chain couples TRBV5-1 to TRBJ2-1; 8 bases map to TRBD2. The V gene end was trimmed by 1 base and the J gene end by 5 bases; junction bases not matched to a gene: 5. This CDR3 has 15 residues. Germline assignment: CDR1 SGHRS and CDR2 YFSETQ. This CDR3 is CASSLITSGNNEQFF. CDR3 nucleotides: TGCGCCAGCAGCTTGATAACTAGCGGTAACAATGAGCAGTTCTTC. The variable domain in full, with the rest retrieved from reference TRBV5-1 and TRBJ2-1, is KAGVTQTPRYLIKTRGQQVTLSCSPISGHRSVSWYQQTPGQGLQFLFEYFSETQRNKGNFPGRFSGRQFSNSRSEMNVSTLELGDSALYLCASSLITSGNNEQFFGPGTRLTVL.

The chain carries TRBV7-2 and TRBJ2-2; 11 bases agree with TRBD2. V trimming: 2 bases; J trimming: 1 base; junction bases outside the gene matches: 6. In germline, CDR1 is SGHTA, CDR2 FQGNSA. This CDR3 is 18 amino acids long. CDR3 sequence: CASSLTLAGGLNTGELFF. As DNA, the CDR3 is TGTGCCAGCAGCTTAACGCTAGCGGGGGGCCTGAACACCGGGGAGCTGTTTTTT.

The chain combines TRBV6-5 with TRBJ1-4; D is ambiguous. The CDR3 totals 14 residues. Germline V gene data show CDR1 as MNHEY and CDR2 as SVGAGI. The ends were cut back, 7 bases at V and 4 bases at J, with 13 bases in the middle. CDR3 sequence reads: CASNWSLFNEKLFF. The CDR3 DNA is TGTGCCAGCAACTGGAGTTTGTTTAATGAAAAACTGTTTTTT.

The rearrangement joins TRBV7-3 to TRBJ2-2; TRBD2 matches 10 bases. Trimming cost V 5 bases and J 5 bases; bases outside gene matches: 5. The germline gives CDR1 SGHTA, CDR2 FQGTGA. This CDR3 region has 15 residues. The CDR3 DNA follows: TGTGCCAGCAGCCGGACTAGCGGTAGTACCGGGGAGCTGTTTTTT. It codes for CASSRTSGSTGELFF.

This chain links TRBV18 with TRBJ1-5; D gene ambiguous. Germline assignment: CDR1 KGHSH and CDR2 LQKENI. V lost 4 bases and J lost 3, with 7 bases in between. This CDR3 has 13 residues. This CDR3 reads CASSQQINQPQHF. CDR3 sequence (DNA): TGTGCCAGCTCACAACAGATCAATCAGCCCCAGCATTTT.

V and J are TRBV27 and TRBJ1-3, with 10 bases aligning to TRBD1. Trimming took 4 bases from V and 2 from J; bases not matched to a gene: 2. The CDR3 consists of 15 residues. Germline V gene data show CDR1 as MNHEY and CDR2 as SMNVEV (reference sequence). The CDR3 region has the DNA TGTGCCAGCAGTTCCGACAGGGGGCCTGGAAACACCATATATTTT. Amino acid sequence: CASSSDRGPGNTIYF.

V gene TRBV6-1 combines with J gene TRBJ2-4; weak D call: TRBD2 (6 bases). With 3 bases removed from V and 0 bases from J, the gap between germline ends came to 12 bases. This CDR3 region has 16 residues. The germline gives CDR1 MNHNS, CDR2 SASEGT. As DNA, the CDR3 is TGTGCCAGCAGTGACGCGGGACGTCTAGCCAAAAACATTCAGTACTTC. Amino acids: CASSDAGRLAKNIQYF.

This clone came up a few times. This rearrangement joins TRBV29-1 to TRBJ1-5; D not resolved. Germline-derived CDR1 and CDR2 are SQVTM and ANQGSEA. Between the trimmed V and J ends, which lost 4 bases and 2 bases, there was a span of 12 bases. The CDR3 is 14 residues long. CDR3 region: CSVAESPGNQPQHF. CDR3 sequence (DNA): TGCAGCGTTGCGGAGAGTCCTGGCAATCAGCCCCAGCATTTT.

This clone was counted once. The chain couples TRBV5-1 to TRBJ2-7; the match to TRBD1 covers 7 bases. The length of the CDR3 is 18 residues. From germline, CDR1 is SGHRS and CDR2 YFSETQ. V lost 0 bases and J lost 0; bases outside the gene matches: 12. Written as DNA, the CDR3 is TGCGCCAGCAGCTTGGCCGACCCCGGACAGGACCCCTCCTACGAGCAGTACTTC. Translating it yields CASSLADPGQDPSYEQYF. The full variable domain, its missing parts supplied by reference TRBV5-1 and TRBJ2-7, is KAGVTQTPRYLIKTRGQQVTLSCSPISGHRSVSWYQQTPGQGLQFLFEYFSETQRNKGNFPGRFSGRQFSNSRSEMNVSTLELGDSALYLCASSLADPGQDPSYEQYFGPGTRLTVT.

The chain carries TRBV9 and TRBJ1-1, with D perhaps matching TRBD1 (5 bases). The V gene's germline CDR1 is SGDLS and CDR2 YYNGEE. V was pared by 3 bases and J by 1 base, with 13 bases between. This CDR3 has 15 amino acids. The CDR3 spells CASSGGPNPNTEAFF. In DNA, the CDR3 is TGTGCCAGCAGCGGGGGCCCTAATCCGAACACTGAAGCTTTCTTT.

The J gene is TRBJ1-1, the V gene TRBV5-1; 7 nucleotides match TRBD1. Germline CDR1 SGHRS, CDR2 YFSETQ. CDR3 length equals 14 residues. The V and J ends lost 0 bases and 4 bases, in that order; junction bases with no gene match: 3. CDR3 sequence (DNA): TGCGCCAGCAGCTTGGCAACAGGGGCCACTGAAGCTTTCTTT. It translates to CASSLATGATEAFF.

The chain has TRBV19 and TRBJ1-5; possible D gene TRBD1, 6 bases. This CDR3 contains 15 residues. Looked up from germline, CDR1 is LNHDA and CDR2 is SQIVND (reference sequence). The V end was cut by 4 bases, the J end by 0 bases, with 10 bases between. The CDR3 nucleotides are TGTGCCAGTAGTACAACAGGGTATAGCAATCAGCCCCAGCATTTT. It is translated as CASSTTGYSNQPQHF.

In this sample, this clone turned up a few times. J is TRBJ2-3 and V is TRBV10-2, with 16 bases lining up with TRBD2. From germline, CDR1 is WSHSY and CDR2 SAAADI. Trimming removed 2 bases from V and 4 bases from J; junction bases left unmatched: 6. CDR3 length: 18 amino acids. The CDR3 sequence is CASSEGTSGRAEADTQYF. CDR3 DNA sequence: TGCGCCAGCAGTGAGGGGACTAGCGGGAGGGCCGAGGCAGATACGCAGTATTTT.

This chain connects TRBV5-1 to TRBJ1-4; TRBD1 agrees at 11 bases. CDR1 SGHRS and CDR2 YFSETQ come from the germline V gene. The CDR3 length is 18 residues. Trimming cost V 1 base and J 1 base; bases outside gene matches: 6. The CDR3 protein is CASSLSPGQGVTNEKLFF. CDR3 DNA sequence: TGCGCCAGCAGCTTGTCTCCGGGACAGGGGGTAACTAATGAAAAACTGTTTTTT. Based on the CDR3 plus reference TRBV5-1 and TRBJ1-4, the full variable domain is KAGVTQTPRYLIKTRGQQVTLSCSPISGHRSVSWYQQTPGQGLQFLFEYFSETQRNKGNFPGRFSGRQFSNSRSEMNVSTLELGDSALYLCASSLSPGQGVTNEKLFFGSGTQLSVL.

The rearrangement links TRBV27 to TRBJ2-1; no reliable D call. Germline V gene data show CDR1 as MNHEY and CDR2 as SMNVEV (reference sequence). CDR3 size: 14 residues. Trimming cost V 2 bases and J 9 bases, with 14 bases left between them. CDR3 nucleotides: TGTGCCAGCAGTTTAGGGCGTCGCGTGAGTGAGCAGTTCTTC. Residues: CASSLGRRVSEQFF.

The chain links TRBV27 to TRBJ2-1; perhaps TRBD1 as D (5 bases). Looked up from germline, CDR1 is MNHEY and CDR2 is SMNVEV (reference sequence). There are 14 residues in the CDR3. With 7 bases removed from V and 0 bases from J, the gap between germline ends came to 10 bases. The CDR3 DNA follows: TGTGCCAGCAAAGGGGTCCCCTCCTACAATGAGCAGTTCTTC. It yields the protein CASKGVPSYNEQFF.

The rearrangement uses TRBV3-1 (or the pseudogene TRBV3-2) and TRBJ2-3; 13 nucleotides align to TRBD2. The CDR3 is made up of 17 amino acids. CDR1 and CDR2 (germline): LGHDT, YNNKEL (reference sequence). Trimming removed 4 bases from V and 9 bases from J; junction bases left unmatched: 13. In DNA, the CDR3 is TGTGCCAGCAGCCCCTCATCACTAGCGGGAGGGCCGGTAACGCAGTATTTT. Its translation: CASSPSSLAGGPVTQYF.

The V call is TRBV2, the J call TRBJ2-2, with TRBD2 matching 12 bases. This CDR3 has 19 amino acids. With V trimmed by 7 bases and J by 4 bases, 16 bases remained unmatched. From germline, CDR1 is SNHLY and CDR2 FYNNEI. The chain's CDR3 is CASNGVLAGGEVATGELFF. The CDR3 DNA follows: TGTGCCAGCAACGGGGTACTAGCGGGGGGCGAAGTGGCCACCGGGGAGCTGTTTTTT.

The chain joins TRBV28 to TRBJ1-5, with TRBD1 matching 7 bases. The CDR3 consists of 13 residues. The germline V gene encodes CDR1 MDHEN and CDR2 SYDVKM. Trimming removed 5 bases from V and 12 bases from J; junction bases left unmatched: 10. In DNA form, the CDR3 reads TGTGCCAGCAGTGGGACAGCCGCTATTGGCCAGCATTTT. This sequence encodes CASSGTAAIGQHF.

This chain joins TRBV18 and TRBJ1-1, with D possibly being TRBD1 (5 bases). V was shortened by 3 bases and J by 1 base, with 6 bases between the two germline ends. The CDR3 loop spans 13 amino acids. CDR1 is KGHSH and CDR2 is LQKENI in the germline V gene. CDR3 in DNA: TGTGCCAGCTCACCCAGGGAGAACACTGAAGCTTTCTTT. Translating it yields CASSPRENTEAFF.